This T cell receptor beta chain emerged from a study of T cell responses to AZD1222 COVID-19 vaccine. Some clones are missing from TCRdb's copy, which holds only in-frame ones; the method was immunoSEQ multiplex PCR. The sample totals around 150,000 clones; its top ten clones hold roughly 2%. Worth noting for this clone: Its antigen remains unknown.

Findings of the study overall: As reported, nearly half of all spike-specific TCRs target variant regions that are unmutated. Mostly white British, mostly female donors; authors suggested clonal diversity may be underestimated. Elevations in Spike-specific TCR breadth and depth followed administration of two AZD1222 doses.

The source material was peripheral blood. The clonotype was recovered from an adult in good health.

CDR3 loop: CASSTPPDRANTEAFF. In DNA, the CDR3 is TGTGCCAGCAGCACTCCTCCCGACAGGGCCAACACTGAAGCTTTCTTT. This rearrangement joins TRBV11-2 to TRBJ1-1; 7 nucleotides match TRBD1. Germline V gene lookup returns CDR1 SGHAT and CDR2 FQNNGV. The CDR3 is made up of 16 amino acids. V lost 5 bases to trimming and J lost 2 bases; unmatched junction nucleotides: 11.